The entry below gives a single T cell receptor beta chain sequence along with its context. Antigen unknown. One junction end disagrees with the germline gene, perhaps due to a read error. The CDR3 length is 13 residues. Germline V gives CDR1 LGHDT, CDR2 YNNKEL (reference sequence). The data were obtained in a study of blood T cells in healthy people across ages. Combining a sample-barcoded 5' primer with a J-beta primer mix, a second PCR ran for roughly 7 to 11 cycles. No fewer than 2.5 million CDR3-containing paired-end reads came from each sample. TCRdb re-called the 5' RACE reads with MiXCR, one entry per CDR3 protein. The profile shows roughly 1.6 million distinct CDR3 sequences, around 36% of them singletons. The authors drew roughly 9.8 milliliters of peripheral blood from each donor. Study observations and caveats: Significant beta diversity loss was already apparent by age around 40, declining roughly linearly. PBMCs that were unsorted prevented a conclusive naive versus antigen-experienced comparison.

Sequences were obtained from blood. The origin of this receptor is a woman aged 25 to 39 in good health. The V and J genes are TRBV3-1 and TRBJ1-6, with D unresolved. The CDR3 loop is CASSQAGNSPRHF. CDR3 nucleotide sequence: TGTGCCAGCAGCCAGGCAGGTAATTCACCCCGCCACTTT.